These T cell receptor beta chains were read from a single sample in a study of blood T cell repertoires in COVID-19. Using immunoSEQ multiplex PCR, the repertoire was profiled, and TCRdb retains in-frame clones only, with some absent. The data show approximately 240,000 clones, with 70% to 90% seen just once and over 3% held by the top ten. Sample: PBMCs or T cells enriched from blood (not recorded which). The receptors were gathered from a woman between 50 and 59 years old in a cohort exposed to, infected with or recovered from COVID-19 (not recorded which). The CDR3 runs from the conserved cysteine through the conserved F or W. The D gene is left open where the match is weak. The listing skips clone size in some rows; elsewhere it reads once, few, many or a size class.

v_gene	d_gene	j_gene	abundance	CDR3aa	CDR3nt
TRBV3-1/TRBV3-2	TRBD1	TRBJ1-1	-	CASIHLGGGTEAFF	TGTGCCAGCATCCACTTAGGGGGCGGAACTGAAGCTTTCTTT
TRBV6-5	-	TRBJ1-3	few	CASSSFYSGNTIYF	TGTGCCAGCAGTTCCTTCTACTCTGGAAACACCATATATTTT
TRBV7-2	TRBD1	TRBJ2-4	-	CASRKTGENIQYF	TGTGCCAGCAGGAAAACAGGGGAAAACATTCAGTACTTC
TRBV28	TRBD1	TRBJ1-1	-	CASARQGNTEAFF	TGTGCCAGCGCTAGACAGGGAAACACTGAAGCTTTCTTT
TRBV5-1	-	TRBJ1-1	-	CASSVDGNTEAFF	TGCGCCAGCAGCGTGGACGGGAACACTGAAGCTTTCTTT
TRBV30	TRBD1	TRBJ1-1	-	CAWHKTGGFTEAFF	TGTGCCTGGCATAAGACAGGGGGCTTCACTGAAGCTTTCTTT
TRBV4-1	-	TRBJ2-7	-	CASSQGGQGLYEQYF	TGCGCCAGCAGCCAAGGGGGCCAAGGGCTCTACGAGCAGTACTTC
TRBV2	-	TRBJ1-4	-	CASSPREGLVNEKLFF	TGTGCCAGCAGCCCACGGGAGGGGCTGGTTAATGAAAAACTGTTTTTT
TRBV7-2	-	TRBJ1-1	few	CASSYRGTATEAFF	TGTGCCAGCAGCTATAGGGGGACCGCAACCGAAGCTTTCTTT
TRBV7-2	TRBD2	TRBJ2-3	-	CASSLGPGTSDRTDTQYF	TGTGCCAGCAGCTTAGGCCCAGGGACTAGCGACCGCACAGATACGCAGTATTTT
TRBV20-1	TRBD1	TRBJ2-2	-	CSARGQGELFF	TGCAGTGCTAGGGGACAGGGGGAGCTGTTTTTT
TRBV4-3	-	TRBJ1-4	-	CASSQDLADGEEKLFF	TGCGCCAGCAGCCAAGATTTGGCAGATGGAGAGGAAAAACTGTTTTTT
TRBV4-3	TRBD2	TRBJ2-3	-	CASSLDGRGGARGDTQYF	TGCGCCAGCAGCCTCGATGGGCGCGGGGGGGCCAGGGGAGATACGCAGTATTTT
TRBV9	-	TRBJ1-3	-	CASSTDENTIYF	TGTGCCAGCTCGACAGACGAAAACACCATATATTTT
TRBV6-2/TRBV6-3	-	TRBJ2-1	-	CASSYSAGWDEQFF	TGTGCCAGCAGTTACTCCGCAGGGTGGGATGAGCAGTTCTTC
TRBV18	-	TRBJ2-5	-	CASSLQETQYF	TGTGCCAGCTCATTACAAGAGACCCAGTACTTC
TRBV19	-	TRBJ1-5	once	CASAVSGGNQPQHF	TGTGCCAGTGCTGTTTCGGGGGGCAATCAGCCCCAGCATTTT
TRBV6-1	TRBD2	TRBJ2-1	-	CASSKGTSGGTFGVEQFF	TGTGCCAGCAGTAAAGGGACTAGCGGGGGGACATTTGGAGTAGAGCAGTTCTTC
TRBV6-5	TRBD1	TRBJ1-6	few	CASSAGQANSPLHF	TGTGCCAGCAGCGCGGGACAGGCCAATTCACCCCTCCACTTT
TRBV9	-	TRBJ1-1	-	CASSVGLTGGLFAEAFF	TGTGCCAGCAGCGTAGGACTAACGGGAGGGTTATTCGCTGAAGCTTTCTTT
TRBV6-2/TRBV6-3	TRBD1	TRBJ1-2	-	CASSYDRVGGYTF	TGTGCCAGCAGTTACGACAGGGTTGGTGGCTACACCTTC
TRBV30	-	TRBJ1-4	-	CAWSVGVREKLFF	TGTGCCTGGAGTGTTGGAGTAAGGGAAAAACTGTTTTTT
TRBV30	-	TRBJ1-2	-	CAWGIGGPGYTF	TGTGCCTGGGGGATTGGGGGCCCTGGCTACACCTTC
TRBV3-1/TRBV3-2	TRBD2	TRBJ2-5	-	CASYSSGGAGETQYF	TGTGCCAGCTATTCTAGCGGGGGGGCGGGAGAGACCCAGTACTTC
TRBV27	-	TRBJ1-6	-	CASRLGGSPLHF	TGTGCCAGCAGGCTCGGGGGGTCACCCCTCCACTTT
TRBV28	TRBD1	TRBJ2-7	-	CASSTPGTGAVGEQYF	TGTGCCAGCTCCACCCCCGGGACAGGGGCTGTGGGTGAGCAGTACTTC
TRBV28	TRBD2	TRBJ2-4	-	CASSLVPDGTSGSRGKNIQYF	TGTGCCAGCAGTTTGGTCCCAGACGGGACTAGCGGTTCCAGAGGCAAAAACATTCAGTACTTC
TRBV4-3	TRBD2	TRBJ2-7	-	CASSLTAGWEQYF	TGCGCCAGCAGCCTCACAGCGGGGTGGGAGCAGTACTTC
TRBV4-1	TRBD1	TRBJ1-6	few	CASSWRDSLNSPLHF	TGCGCCAGCAGCTGGCGGGACAGCCTTAATTCACCCCTCCACTTT
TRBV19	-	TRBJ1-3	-	CASSLSGNSGNTIYF	TGTGCCAGTAGTTTATCAGGAAATTCTGGAAACACCATATATTTT
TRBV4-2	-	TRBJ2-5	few	CASSQDPTVQETQYF	TGTGCCAGCAGCCAAGATCCGACAGTACAAGAGACCCAGTACTTC
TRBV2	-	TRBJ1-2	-	CASSGGPNYGYTF	TGTGCCAGCAGTGGGGGCCCAAACTATGGCTACACCTTC
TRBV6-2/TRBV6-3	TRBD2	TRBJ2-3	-	CASSYGLARDTQYF	TGTGCCAGCAGTTACGGACTAGCGAGAGATACGCAGTATTTT
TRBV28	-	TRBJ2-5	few	CASSLTGRETQYF	TGTGCCAGCAGTTTAACAGGGCGAGAGACCCAGTACTTC
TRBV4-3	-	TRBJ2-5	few	CASSQELEGGGEGETQYF	TGCGCCAGCAGCCAAGAGTTGGAAGGGGGCGGGGAAGGGGAGACCCAGTACTTC
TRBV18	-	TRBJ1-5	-	CASSRSNSNQPQHF	TGTGCCAGCTCACGGAGTAATAGCAATCAGCCCCAGCATTTT
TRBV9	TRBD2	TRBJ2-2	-	CASSVLLAAGELFF	TGTGCCAGCAGCGTCCTACTAGCGGCCGGGGAGCTGTTTTTT
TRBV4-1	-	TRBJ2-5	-	CASSQDWANQETQYF	TGCGCCAGCAGCCAAGACTGGGCTAACCAAGAGACCCAGTACTTC
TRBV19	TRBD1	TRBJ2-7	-	CASSRGDRNYEQYF	TGTGCCAGTAGTAGGGGGGACAGGAACTACGAGCAGTACTTC
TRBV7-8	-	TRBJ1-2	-	CASSLEQNYGYTF	TGTGCCAGCAGCTTGGAGCAGAACTATGGCTACACCTTC
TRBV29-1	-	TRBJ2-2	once	CSSRGGERLGTGELFF	TGCAGCTCCCGAGGGGGGGAGCGCTTGGGCACCGGGGAGCTGTTTTTT
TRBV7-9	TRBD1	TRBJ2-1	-	CASSSGGDRAYEQFF	TGTGCCAGCAGCTCAGGCGGGGACAGGGCCTATGAGCAGTTCTTC
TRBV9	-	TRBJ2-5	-	CASSVGQVGTQYF	TGTGCCAGCAGCGTAGGACAGGTCGGGACCCAGTACTTC